Listed here are 20 T cell receptor beta chains from one sample, sequenced in a study of tumor-infiltrating lymphocytes in oesophageal squamous cell carcinoma. One entry per CDR3 protein, called by TCRdb with MiXCR from the PCR reads. The profile shows over 8,000 distinct CDR3 sequences, 60% to 70% of them singletons. Sequencing was carried out using esophageal tumor tissue. These receptors all come from a female donor with esophageal squamous cell carcinoma.

The chain uses TRBV28 and TRBJ2-1, with TRBD2 identical over 8 bases. The DNA matches TRBJ2-7 better at its end, which makes the J call doubtful. The CDR3 has 15 amino acids. CDR1 and CDR2 from the germline V gene are MDHEN and SYDVKM. The CDR3 reads CASSRTSGWFYEQYF. Written as DNA, the CDR3 is TGTGCCAGCAGTCGTACTAGCGGCTGGTTCTACGAGCAGTACTTC.

J is TRBJ1-1 and V is TRBV7-9; D gene uncertain. The germline V gene encodes CDR1 SEHNR and CDR2 FQNEAQ (reference sequence). This CDR3 is built from 13 residues. The V end was cut by 5 bases, the J end by 1 base, with 8 bases between. The CDR3 bases are TGTGCCAGCAGCCAGACATGGAACACTGAAGCTTTCTTT. Encoded protein: CASSQTWNTEAFF.

In its sample, this clonotype is hyperexpanded. The chain carries TRBV7-9 and TRBJ1-2; D unclear. The germline CDR1 and CDR2 sequences are SEHNR and FQNEAQ (reference sequence). V gave up 1 base and J gave up 7 bases, with 10 bases separating them. The CDR3 contains 13 residues. CDR3 nucleotides: TGTGCCAGCAGCTTAGAATACGGGAGTGGCTACACCTTC. As protein: CASSLEYGSGYTF.

V usage is TRBV11-3 and J usage is TRBJ2-5, with D perhaps matching TRBD2 (6 bases). Germline V gene lookup returns CDR1 SGHNT and CDR2 YENEEA. V lost 1 base, J lost 4 bases, and 19 bases lay in between. The length of the CDR3 is 17 residues. The CDR3 sequence is CASSLGIGGSGGETQYF. CDR3 DNA: TGTGCCAGCAGCTTAGGGATCGGAGGGTCCGGGGGAGAGACCCAGTACTTC. Together with reference TRBV11-3 and TRBJ2-5, the CDR3 gives the full variable domain: EAGVVQSPRYKIIEKKQPVAFWCNPISGHNTLYWYLQNLGQGPELLIRYENEEAVDDSQLPKDRFSAERLKGVDSTLKIQPAELGDSAVYLCASSLGIGGSGGETQYFGPGTRLLVL.

A few counts support this clonotype. This chain links TRBV7-6 with TRBJ2-5, with a weak D call TRBD2 (5 bases). Trimming took off 5 bases at V and 4 bases at J, with 8 bases between the two ends. The germline V gene has CDR1 SGHVS and CDR2 FNYEAQ. There are 12 residues in the CDR3. The CDR3: CASSRTRETQYF. Written as DNA, the CDR3 is TGTGCCAGCAGCCGGACTCGAGAGACCCAGTACTTC.

This clonotype appeared a few times. The chain combines TRBV7-9 with TRBJ1-1, with D perhaps matching TRBD1 (5 bases). The V end lost 5 bases, the J end lost 5 bases, and 18 bases lay between the germline ends. Germline CDR1 SEHNR, CDR2 FQNEAQ (reference sequence). The CDR3 covers 15 residues. In nucleotides, the CDR3 is TGTGCCAGCAGCCCAACCGGGACGGGGGGGACTGAAGCTTTCTTT. Protein product: CASSPTGTGGTEAFF.

The V gene is TRBV12-3 or TRBV12-4, the J gene TRBJ2-5, with 7 bases lining up with TRBD2. The CDR3 length is 15 residues. The V and J ends lost 5 bases and 3 bases, in that order; junction bases with no gene match: 9. The CDR3 protein is CASSLRTRSKETQYF. The CDR3 nucleotides read TGTGCCAGCAGTCTCCGGACTAGGTCCAAAGAGACCCAGTACTTC.

The chain carries TRBV11-2 and TRBJ2-7, with TRBD2 identical over 10 bases. TRBJ2-1 matches the DNA end more closely, so the J call is doubtful. Germline CDR1 reads SGHAT; CDR2 reads FQNNGV. This CDR3 is built from 19 residues. The CDR3: CASSLYRLAGSSEAGEQFF. Here the CDR3 DNA reads TGTGCCAGCAGCTTATACCGACTAGCGGGCTCATCGGAAGCAGGGGAGCAGTTCTTC.

This clonotype counts as medium-sized. The germline gene is not matched at one end of the junction; a read error may be the cause. The chain joins TRBV7-7 to TRBJ2-5; 7 bases align to TRBD2. The CDR3 has 13 residues. CDR1 and CDR2 from the germline V gene are SSHAT and FNYEAQ (reference sequence). The CDR3 nucleotides are TGTGCTAGCAGCTCCGGACTAGTAGAGACCCAGTACTTC. Translated: CASSSGLVETQYF.

The chain couples TRBV5-1 to TRBJ2-3, with D unclear. CDR3 length equals 14 residues. Trimming left V 1 base short and J 1 base short, with 7 bases between. Looked up from germline, CDR1 is SGHRS and CDR2 is YFSETQ. The CDR3 region has the DNA TGCGCCAGCAGCTTGCGGAGTCGCACAGATACGCAGTATTTT. Its translation is CASSLRSRTDTQYF. Full variable domain (rest looked up from reference TRBV5-1 and TRBJ2-3): KAGVTQTPRYLIKTRGQQVTLSCSPISGHRSVSWYQQTPGQGLQFLFEYFSETQRNKGNFPGRFSGRQFSNSRSEMNVSTLELGDSALYLCASSLRSRTDTQYFGPGTRLTVL.

This clonotype was seen ten or more times. One junction end does not reproduce the germline sequence, and a read error may be involved. The V call is TRBV2, the J call TRBJ2-1; possibly TRBD1 for D (5 bases). CDR3 length equals 15 residues. Germline lookup yields CDR1 SNHLY and CDR2 FYNNEI. CDR3 sequence (DNA): TGTGCCAGCAGTGAAGGGCAGGGTTGGGTTTCACCCCTCCACTTC. This gives the protein CASSEGQGWVSPLHF.

The sample holds a few counts of this clonotype. This chain uses TRBV6-1 with TRBJ2-7; D possibly corresponds to TRBD1 (5 bases). Germline loops: CDR1 MNHNS, CDR2 SASEGT. The CDR3 is made up of 13 amino acids. With 7 bases removed from V and 3 bases from J, the gap between germline ends came to 13 bases. The CDR3 DNA reads TGTGCCAGCAAGTCAGGACACAACTACGAGCAGTACTTC. Amino acids: CASKSGHNYEQYF.

The chain couples TRBV11-3 to TRBJ2-1, with D possibly being TRBD1 or TRBD2 (5 bases each). CDR1 SGHNT and CDR2 YENEEA come from the germline V gene. The length of the CDR3 is 12 residues. V was trimmed by 5 bases and J by 5 bases, leaving 7 bases between them. The CDR3 DNA sequence: TGTGCCAGCAGCCAGGGAGACAATGAGCAGTTCTTC. Protein: CASSQGDNEQFF.

V is TRBV7-3 and J is TRBJ1-1; 7 nucleotides match TRBD1. Unmatched junction bases numbered 4, after V lost 6 bases and J lost 0 bases. Germline CDR1 and CDR2: SGHTA and FQGTGA. The CDR3 loop spans 14 amino acids. CDR3 nucleotides: TGTGCCAGCAGGAGCACAGGGGTGAACACTGAAGCTTTCTTT. This encodes CASRSTGVNTEAFF.

By proportion, this clonotype is medium-sized. The conserved final phenylalanine or tryptophan is absent from the CDR3, which likely points to a read error. No DNA is shown, since the ends of the CDR3 on it are uncertain; the CDR3 is the one TCRdb lists. The rearrangement joins TRBV12-3 or TRBV12-4 to TRBJ2-7; the DNA was not compared with TRBD1, the D call given in the table. The CDR3 adds up to 15 amino acids, both ends counted. The CDR3 loop is CASSDRGRGGYTFGS.

This rearrangement joins TRBV12-3 or TRBV12-4 to TRBJ2-1, with 9 bases identical to TRBD2. The V segment lost 3 bases and the J segment 6 bases; nucleotides outside the gene matches: 6. The CDR3 length is 15 residues. The CDR3 DNA reads as TGTGCCAGCAGTTTGGGGCTAGCGGGGTCCAATGAGCAGTTCTTC. Protein sequence: CASSLGLAGSNEQFF.

This chain uses TRBV6-1 with TRBJ2-1; no definite D call. Germline V gives CDR1 MNHNS, CDR2 SASEGT. The CDR3 covers 13 residues. Trimming cost V 7 bases and J 0 bases, with 7 bases left between them. The DNA for the CDR3 is TGTGCCAGCAACCCGAGCTCCTACAATGAGCAGTTCTTC. Protein sequence: CASNPSSYNEQFF.

The rearrangement uses TRBV5-6 and TRBJ1-1; D gene ambiguous. The V gene lost 0 bases and the J gene lost 3 bases, with 6 bases spanning the gap. CDR3 size: 13 residues. Germline V CDR1 and CDR2: SGHDT, YYEEEE. The CDR3 bases are TGTGCCAGCAGCTTGGACAGCCACACTGAAGCTTTCTTT. This encodes CASSLDSHTEAFF.

This chain links TRBV7-6 with TRBJ1-1, with D perhaps TRBD1 (5 bases). This CDR3 spans 14 amino acids. V gave up 4 bases and J gave up 4 bases, with 13 bases separating them. Per germline, CDR1 SGHVS and CDR2 FNYEAQ. The CDR3 region has the DNA TGTGCCAGCAGCTCGCCAGGGTTAAGCACTGAAGCTTTCTTT. Amino acid sequence: CASSSPGLSTEAFF.

The CDR3, as DNA: TGTGCCAGCAGCTTCGGACTAGCGGGAGTTGGTGAGCAGTTCTTC. Translating gives CASSFGLAGVGEQFF. This chain uses TRBV5-6 with TRBJ2-1, with TRBD2 matching 13 bases. This CDR3 contains 15 residues. CDR1 SGHDT and CDR2 YYEEEE come from the germline V gene. Losses at the gene ends were 2 bases for V and 9 bases for J; bases not matched to a gene: 5.